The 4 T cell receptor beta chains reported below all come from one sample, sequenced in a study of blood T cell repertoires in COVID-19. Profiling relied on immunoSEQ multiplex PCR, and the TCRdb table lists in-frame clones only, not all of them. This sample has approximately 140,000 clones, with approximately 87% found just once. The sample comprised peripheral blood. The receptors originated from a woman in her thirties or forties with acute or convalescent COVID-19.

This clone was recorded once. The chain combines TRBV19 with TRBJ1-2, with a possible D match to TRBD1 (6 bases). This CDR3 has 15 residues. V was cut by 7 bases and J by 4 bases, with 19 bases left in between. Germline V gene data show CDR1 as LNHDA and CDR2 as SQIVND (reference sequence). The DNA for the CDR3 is TGTGCCAGTACTCCCTACCCCCAGGGGATCTATGGCTACACCTTC. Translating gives CASTPYPQGIYGYTF.

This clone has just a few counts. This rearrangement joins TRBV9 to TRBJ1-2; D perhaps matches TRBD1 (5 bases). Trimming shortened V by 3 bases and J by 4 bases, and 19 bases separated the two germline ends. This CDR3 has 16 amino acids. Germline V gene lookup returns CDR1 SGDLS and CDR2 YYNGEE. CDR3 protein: CASSAGGRTPRYGYTF. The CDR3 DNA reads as TGTGCCAGCAGCGCGGGAGGGCGGACACCTCGCTATGGCTACACCTTC. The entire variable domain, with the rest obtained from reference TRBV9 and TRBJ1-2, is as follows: DSGVTQTPKHLITATGQRVTLRCSPRSGDLSVYWYQQSLDQGLQFLIQYYNGEERAKGNILERFSAQQFPDLHSELNLSSLELGDSALYFCASSAGGRTPRYGYTFGSGTRLTVV.

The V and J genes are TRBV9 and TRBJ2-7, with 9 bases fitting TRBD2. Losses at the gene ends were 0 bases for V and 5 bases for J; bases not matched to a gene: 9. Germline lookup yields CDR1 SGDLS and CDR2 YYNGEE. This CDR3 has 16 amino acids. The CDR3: CASSVGAGGPLDEQYF. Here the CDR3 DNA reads TGTGCCAGCAGCGTAGGGGCGGGGGGGCCTCTGGACGAGCAGTACTTC.

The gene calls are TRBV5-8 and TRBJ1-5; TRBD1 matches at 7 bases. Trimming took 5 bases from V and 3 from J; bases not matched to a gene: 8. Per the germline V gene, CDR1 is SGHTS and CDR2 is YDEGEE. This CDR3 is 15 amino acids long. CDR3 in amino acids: CASRNRQGPNQPQHF. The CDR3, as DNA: TGTGCCAGCAGGAATCGACAGGGCCCCAATCAGCCCCAGCATTTT.